This T cell receptor beta chain is drawn from a study of OX40 agonist ivuxolimab in advanced cancers. On the study more broadly: Patients got intravenous ivuxolimab at 0.01 to 10 mg/kg every 2 weeks. Participants, 82.7% male, averaged approximately 56 years of age, ranging from about 20 to 80. Partial responses were recorded for three patients, including one with hepatocellular carcinoma and two with cutaneous melanoma.

The CDR3 consists of 16 residues. The table came from immunoSEQ multiplex PCR; TCRdb's copy has only in-frame clones and leaves some out. The table shows fewer than 85,000 clones, with just over 85% occurring only once. This chain joins TRBV7-5 and TRBJ2-5; the table's D call, TRBD2, has no DNA check behind it. TRBV7-5 is a pseudogene. The TCR comes from an adult with an advanced solid tumor such as melanoma, head and neck, liver or kidney cancer. This specimen consisted of CD4+ or CD8+ T cells sorted from blood, obtained in a trial of the OX40 agonist ivuxolimab. The CDR3: CARSLAAGPPQETQYF. The CDR3, as DNA: TGTGCCAGAAGCTTAGCAGCGGGGCCCCCCCAAGAGACCCAGTACTTC.